This TCR beta chain was identified in a study of blood T cell repertoires in COVID-19. The wider study: Acute and convalescent COVID-19 samples came from the United States, Italy and Spain. The cDNA or gDNA used as material had been derived from T cells, B-cell-depleted T cells, or PBMCs.

In the authors' methods: Estimates of nucleated cell counts were drawn from the amplification of reference gene primers. The assay was immunoSEQ multiplex PCR, and TCRdb's table has in-frame clones only and misses some. V and J calls and clone size follow that table, whereas D and trimming were derived from the DNA. Found here are 250,000 or so clones, 70% to 90% of them singletons; the top ten hold 3% to 3.5%. The clonotype originates from a man between 18 and 29 years old with active or convalescent COVID-19. The source material was peripheral blood.

The CDR3 is CASSLREEGGYTF. Written as DNA, the CDR3 is TGTGCCAGCAGCTTGCGGGAGGAGGGAGGCTACACCTTC. The chain employs TRBV5-6 and TRBJ1-2; no clear D. CDR3 size: 13 residues. With 1 base removed from V and 8 bases from J, the gap between germline ends came to 12 bases. CDR1 is SGHDT, CDR2 YYEEEE, per germline.